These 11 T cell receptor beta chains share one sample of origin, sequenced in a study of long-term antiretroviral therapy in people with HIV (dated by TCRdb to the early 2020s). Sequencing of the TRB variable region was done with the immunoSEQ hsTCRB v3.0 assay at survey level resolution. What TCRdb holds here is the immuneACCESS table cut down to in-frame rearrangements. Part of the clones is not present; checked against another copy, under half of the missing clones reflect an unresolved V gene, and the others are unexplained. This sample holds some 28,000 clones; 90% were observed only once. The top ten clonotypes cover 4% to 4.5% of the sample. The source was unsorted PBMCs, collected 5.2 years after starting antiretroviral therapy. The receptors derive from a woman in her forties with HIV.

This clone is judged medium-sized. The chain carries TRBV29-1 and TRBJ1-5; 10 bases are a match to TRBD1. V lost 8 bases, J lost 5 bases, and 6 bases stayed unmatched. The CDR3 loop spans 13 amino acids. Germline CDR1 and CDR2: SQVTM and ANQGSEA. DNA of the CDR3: TGCAGCTTTGTAGGACAGGGGGATCAGCCCCAGCATTTT. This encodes CSFVGQGDQPQHF. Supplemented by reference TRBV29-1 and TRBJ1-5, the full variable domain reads SAVISQKPSRDICQRGTSLTIQCQVDSQVTMMFWYRQQPGQSLTLIATANQGSEATYESGFVIDKFPISRPNLTFSTLTVSNMSPEDSSIYLCSFVGQGDQPQHFGDGTRLSIL.

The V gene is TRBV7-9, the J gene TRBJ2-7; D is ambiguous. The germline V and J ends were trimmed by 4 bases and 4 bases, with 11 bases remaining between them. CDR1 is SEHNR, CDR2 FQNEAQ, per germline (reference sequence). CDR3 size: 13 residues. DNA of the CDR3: TGTGCCAGCAGCTCGCCTGGATGGTACGAGCAGTACTTC. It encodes CASSSPGWYEQYF.

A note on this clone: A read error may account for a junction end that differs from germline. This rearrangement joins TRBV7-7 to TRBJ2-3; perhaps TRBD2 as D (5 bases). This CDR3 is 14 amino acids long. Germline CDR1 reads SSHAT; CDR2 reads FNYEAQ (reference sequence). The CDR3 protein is CASSSRTCTDTQYF. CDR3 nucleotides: TGTGCTAGCAGCTCACGGACTTGCACAGATACGCAGTATTTT.

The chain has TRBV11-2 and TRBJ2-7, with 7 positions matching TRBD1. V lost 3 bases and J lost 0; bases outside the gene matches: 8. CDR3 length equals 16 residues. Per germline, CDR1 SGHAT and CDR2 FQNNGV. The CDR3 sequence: CASSFNIGDSSYEQYF. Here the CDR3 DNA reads TGTGCCAGCAGCTTCAACATCGGGGACAGCTCCTACGAGCAGTACTTC.

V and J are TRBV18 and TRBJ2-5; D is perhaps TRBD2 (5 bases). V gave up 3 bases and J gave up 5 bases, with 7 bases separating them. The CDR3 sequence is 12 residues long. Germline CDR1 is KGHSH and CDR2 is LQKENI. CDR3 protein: CASSPGDETQYF. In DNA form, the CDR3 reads TGTGCCAGCTCACCCGGGGATGAGACCCAGTACTTC.

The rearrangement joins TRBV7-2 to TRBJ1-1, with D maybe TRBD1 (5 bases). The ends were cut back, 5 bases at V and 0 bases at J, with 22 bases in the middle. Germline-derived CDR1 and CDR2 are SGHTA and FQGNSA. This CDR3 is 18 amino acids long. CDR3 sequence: CASSRDPGGALLNTEAFF. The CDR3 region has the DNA TGTGCCAGCAGCCGCGACCCGGGAGGGGCGCTCTTGAACACTGAAGCTTTCTTT.

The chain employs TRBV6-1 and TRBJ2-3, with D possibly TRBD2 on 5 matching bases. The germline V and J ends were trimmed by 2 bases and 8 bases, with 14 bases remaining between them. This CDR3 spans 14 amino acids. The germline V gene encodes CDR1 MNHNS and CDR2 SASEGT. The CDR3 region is CASSESRPAGTQYF. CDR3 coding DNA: TGTGCCAGCAGTGAAAGCAGGCCGGCGGGTACGCAGTATTTT.

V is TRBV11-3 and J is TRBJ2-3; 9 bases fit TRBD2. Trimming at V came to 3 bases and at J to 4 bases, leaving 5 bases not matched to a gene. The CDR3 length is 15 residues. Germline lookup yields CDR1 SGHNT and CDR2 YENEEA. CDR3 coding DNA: TGTGCCAGCAGCTTCCAGCGGGGGGCTTCAGATACGCAGTATTTT. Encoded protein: CASSFQRGASDTQYF.

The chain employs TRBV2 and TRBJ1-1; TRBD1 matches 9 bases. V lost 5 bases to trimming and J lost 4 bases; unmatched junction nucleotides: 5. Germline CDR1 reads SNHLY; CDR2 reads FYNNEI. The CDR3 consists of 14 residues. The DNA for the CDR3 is TGTGCCAGCAGTTTGACAGGGGGAGTCACTGAAGCTTTCTTT. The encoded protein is CASSLTGGVTEAFF.

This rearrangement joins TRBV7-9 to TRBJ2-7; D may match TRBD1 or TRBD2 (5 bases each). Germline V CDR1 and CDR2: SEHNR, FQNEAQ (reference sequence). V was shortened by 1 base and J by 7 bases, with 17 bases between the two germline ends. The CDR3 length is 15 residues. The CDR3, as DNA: TGTGCCAGCAGCTTAGTGGCCCCCGGGGCCTGGGAGCAGTACTTC. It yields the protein CASSLVAPGAWEQYF.

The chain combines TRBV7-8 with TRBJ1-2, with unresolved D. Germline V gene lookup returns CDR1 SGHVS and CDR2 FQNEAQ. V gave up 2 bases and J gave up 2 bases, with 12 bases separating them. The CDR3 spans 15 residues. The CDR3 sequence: CASSLSGPLNYGYTF. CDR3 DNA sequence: TGTGCCAGCAGCTTATCTGGCCCCCTGAACTATGGCTACACCTTC.